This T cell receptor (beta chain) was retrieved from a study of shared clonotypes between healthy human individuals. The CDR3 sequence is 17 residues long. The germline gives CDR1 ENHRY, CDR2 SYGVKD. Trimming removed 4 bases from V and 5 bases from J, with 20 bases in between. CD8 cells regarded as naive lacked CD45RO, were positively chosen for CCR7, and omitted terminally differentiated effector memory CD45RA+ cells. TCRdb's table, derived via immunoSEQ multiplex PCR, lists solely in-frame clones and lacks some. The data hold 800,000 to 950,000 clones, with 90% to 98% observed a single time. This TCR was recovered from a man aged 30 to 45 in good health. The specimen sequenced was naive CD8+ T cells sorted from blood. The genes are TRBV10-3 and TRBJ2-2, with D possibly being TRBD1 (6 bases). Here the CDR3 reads CAISGGQRSTGTGELFF. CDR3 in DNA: TGTGCCATCAGTGGAGGACAGCGCAGTACGGGGACCGGGGAGCTGTTTTTT.